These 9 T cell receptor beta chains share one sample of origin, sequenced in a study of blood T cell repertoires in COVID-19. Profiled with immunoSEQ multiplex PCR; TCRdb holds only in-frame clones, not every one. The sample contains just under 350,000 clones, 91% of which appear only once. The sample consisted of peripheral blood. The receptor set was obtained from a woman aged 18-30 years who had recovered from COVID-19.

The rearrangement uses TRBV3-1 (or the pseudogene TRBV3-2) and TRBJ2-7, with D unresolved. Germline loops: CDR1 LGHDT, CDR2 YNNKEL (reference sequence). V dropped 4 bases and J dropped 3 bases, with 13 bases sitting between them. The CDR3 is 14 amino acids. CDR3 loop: CASSPFRRHYEQYV. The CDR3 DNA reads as TGTGCCAGCAGCCCCTTTCGCCGACACTACGAGCAGTACGTC.

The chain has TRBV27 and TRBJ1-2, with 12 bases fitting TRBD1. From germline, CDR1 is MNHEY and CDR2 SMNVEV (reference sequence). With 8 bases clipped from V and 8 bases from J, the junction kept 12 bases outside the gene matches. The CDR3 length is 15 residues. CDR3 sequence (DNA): TGTGCCAGCCGGACCCCGGGACAGGGGGCGAGCGGCTACACCTTC. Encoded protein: CASRTPGQGASGYTF.

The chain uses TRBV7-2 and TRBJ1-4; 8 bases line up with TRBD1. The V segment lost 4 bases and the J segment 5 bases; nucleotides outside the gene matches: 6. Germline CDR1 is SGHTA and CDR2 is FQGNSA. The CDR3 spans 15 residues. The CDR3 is CASSSIQGGNEKLFF. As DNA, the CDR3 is TGTGCCAGCAGCTCGATACAGGGGGGGAATGAAAAACTGTTTTTT.

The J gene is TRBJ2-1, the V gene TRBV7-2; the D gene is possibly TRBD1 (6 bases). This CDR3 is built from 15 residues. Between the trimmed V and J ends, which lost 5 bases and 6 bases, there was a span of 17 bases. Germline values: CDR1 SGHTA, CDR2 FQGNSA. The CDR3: CASSPRRGSFNEQFF. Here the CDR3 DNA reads TGTGCCAGCAGCCCCCGAAGGGGGTCATTCAATGAGCAGTTCTTC. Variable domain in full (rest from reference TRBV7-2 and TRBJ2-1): GAGVSQSPSNKVTEKGKDVELRCDPISGHTALYWYRQSLGQGLEFLIYFQGNSAPDKSGLPSDRFSAERTGGSVSTLTIQRTQQEDSAVYLCASSPRRGSFNEQFFGPGTRLTVL.

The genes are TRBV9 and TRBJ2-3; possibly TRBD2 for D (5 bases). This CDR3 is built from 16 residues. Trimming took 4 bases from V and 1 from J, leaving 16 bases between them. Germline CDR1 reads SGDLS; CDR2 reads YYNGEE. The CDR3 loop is CASSPHSGSGTDTQYF. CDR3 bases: TGTGCCAGCAGCCCGCATAGTGGGAGTGGCACAGATACGCAGTATTTT.

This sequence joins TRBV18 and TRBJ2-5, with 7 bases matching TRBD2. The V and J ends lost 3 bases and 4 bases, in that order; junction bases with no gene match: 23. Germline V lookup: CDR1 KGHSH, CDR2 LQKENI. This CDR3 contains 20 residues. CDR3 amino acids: CASSPRGLGRKREAGETQYF. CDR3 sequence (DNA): TGTGCCAGCTCACCCCGGGGCCTGGGAAGGAAACGGGAGGCGGGAGAGACCCAGTACTTC.

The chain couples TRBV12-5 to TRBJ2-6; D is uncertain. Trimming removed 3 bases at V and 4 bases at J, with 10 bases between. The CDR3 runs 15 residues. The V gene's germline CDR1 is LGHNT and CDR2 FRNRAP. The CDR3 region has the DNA TGTGCTAGTGGTTTTACAGTATCCGGGGCCAACGTCCTGACTTTC. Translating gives CASGFTVSGANVLTF. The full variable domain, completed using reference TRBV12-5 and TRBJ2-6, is DARVTQTPRHKVTEMGQEVTMRCQPILGHNTVFWYRQTMMQGLELLAYFRNRAPLDDSGMPKDRFSAEMPDATLATLKIQPSEPRDSAVYFCASGFTVSGANVLTFGAGSRLTVL.

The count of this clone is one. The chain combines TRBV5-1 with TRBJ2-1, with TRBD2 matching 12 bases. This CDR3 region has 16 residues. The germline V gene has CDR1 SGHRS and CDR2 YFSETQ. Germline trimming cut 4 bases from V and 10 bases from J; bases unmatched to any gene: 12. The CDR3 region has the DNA TGCGCCAGCAGCAAGCGCCCGGGACTAGCGGGTGGCGAGCAGTTCTTC. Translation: CASSKRPGLAGGEQFF.

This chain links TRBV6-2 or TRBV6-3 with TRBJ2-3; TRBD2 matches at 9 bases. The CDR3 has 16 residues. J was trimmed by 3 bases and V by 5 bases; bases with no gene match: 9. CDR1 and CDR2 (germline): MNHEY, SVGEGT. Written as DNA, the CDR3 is TGTGCCAGCAGTCCCCGGGTAGCGGGAGAGACAGATACGCAGTATTTT. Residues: CASSPRVAGETDTQYF.